The following is a T cell receptor (beta chain) sequence with its context. Its antigen is unidentified. TCRdb keeps only in-frame clones here, not all; method: immunoSEQ multiplex PCR. There are about 85,000 clones in the sample; about four fifths occur only once, and about 15% lies in the top ten. This sample stems from a study of graft-versus-host responses after intestinal transplantation. About the research overall: Transplant types were multivisceral, liver-intestinal, or isolated intestinal. Among the recipients, all got anti-thymocyte globulin induction and then tacrolimus and steroids for two to four years. Study results and caveats: Maximum circulating GvH clone levels tracked with early post-transplant HvG decreases. Allografts of patients with graft-donor T cell macrochimerism showed high graft-versus-host to host-versus-graft clone ratios.

Germline lookup yields CDR1 SQVTM and CDR2 ANQGSEA. The CDR3 spans 13 residues. Between the trimmed V and J ends, which lost 5 bases and 0 bases, there was a span of 11 bases. The rearrangement uses TRBV29-1 and TRBJ2-7; the D gene could be TRBD1 or TRBD2 (6 bases each). The TCR comes from a human donor who received an intestinal transplant. The specimen was unstimulated CD8+ T cells sorted from spleen or lymph node cells, collected before intestinal transplant. The CDR3 coding sequence is TGCAGCGTTCTGGGGGGCGCCTCCTACGAGCAGTACTTC. Amino acid sequence: CSVLGGASYEQYF.